Below, 24 T cell receptor beta chains from the same sample are listed, as sequenced in a study of CD8+ T cells in alopecia areata. Those with alopecia areata gave lesional scalp punch biopsies and peripheral blood. Isolated RNA was reverse transcribed into cDNA used as the sequencing template. Assay used: immunoSEQ multiplex PCR; TCRdb lists only in-frame clones, some missing. Of under 20,000 clones listed, around 66% were seen once; the top ten hold 6.1%. The sequencing used skin, collected at week 0. The source is a human donor with alopecia areata.

The chain joins TRBV9 to TRBJ2-2; no clear D gene. The CDR3 runs to 13 residues. Deletions cut 3 bases from V and 6 bases from J, with 9 bases between. Per germline, CDR1 SGDLS and CDR2 YYNGEE. The CDR3 bases are TGTGCCAGCAGCGAAAGGACGGCCGGGGAGCTGTTTTTT. Translating it yields CASSERTAGELFF.

The chain joins TRBV4-1 to TRBJ2-5, with 8 nucleotides matching TRBD2. This CDR3 spans 15 amino acids. The J segment lost 4 bases and the V segment lost 1 base, leaving 5 bases of the junction unmatched. Germline CDR1 and CDR2: MGHRA and YSYEKL. In DNA form, the CDR3 reads TGCGCCAGCAGCCAAGGACCGGGAGGGGGAGAGACCCAGTACTTC. Its translation is CASSQGPGGGETQYF.

This clone was seen a few times. The V call is TRBV7-9, the J call TRBJ2-3; D gene unclear. Germline CDR1 SEHNR, CDR2 FQNEAQ (reference sequence). The CDR3 covers 14 residues. V gave up 7 bases and J gave up 2 bases, with 13 bases separating them. The CDR3 protein is CASTGSSSTDTQYF. The CDR3 nucleotides read TGTGCCAGCACTGGTAGCAGCTCCACAGATACGCAGTATTTT.

V is TRBV29-1 and J is TRBJ2-1; possible D gene TRBD2, 5 bases. The length of the CDR3 is 14 residues. Trimming cost V 6 bases and J 9 bases, with 21 bases left between them. Per germline, CDR1 SQVTM and CDR2 ANQGSEA. This CDR3 is CSVGRVGEVSEQFF. CDR3 coding DNA: TGCAGCGTCGGAAGGGTGGGAGAGGTTAGTGAGCAGTTCTTC.

This clone showed up just a few times. The chain couples TRBV5-8 to TRBJ2-7; 7 bases map to TRBD1. The germline CDR1 and CDR2 sequences are SGHTS and YDEGEE. The CDR3 has 13 residues. Trimming took 8 bases from V and 0 from J; bases not matched to a gene: 5. The CDR3 DNA follows: TGTGCCAGTAAAGGGGACAGCTCCTACGAGCAGTACTTC. Its protein is CASKGDSSYEQYF.

This clone was observed a handful of times. The chain combines TRBV18 with TRBJ2-1, with TRBD2 identical over 11 bases. Germline CDR1 KGHSH, CDR2 LQKENI. The V and J ends lost 6 bases and 0 bases, in that order; junction bases with no gene match: 16. The CDR3 is made up of 20 amino acids. This CDR3 reads CASSFPAGTSGPSSYNEQFF. The CDR3 coding sequence is TGTGCCAGCTCGTTTCCCGCCGGGACTAGCGGCCCCAGCTCCTACAATGAGCAGTTCTTC.

The chain carries TRBV5-1 and TRBJ2-5, with no clear D. Trimming took off 0 bases at V and 2 bases at J, with 14 bases between the two ends. CDR3 length: 16 amino acids. Per germline, CDR1 SGHRS and CDR2 YFSETQ. The CDR3 DNA is TGCGCCAGCAGCTTGGCGCCACTTCAAGTACAAGAGACCCAGTACTTC. Translation: CASSLAPLQVQETQYF.

The rearrangement links TRBV7-6 to TRBJ1-4, with 7 bases identical to TRBD1. CDR3 length: 14 amino acids. Germline CDR1 SGHVS, CDR2 FNYEAQ. Germline trimming cut 1 base from V and 5 bases from J; bases unmatched to any gene: 1. DNA for the CDR3: TGTGCCAGCAGCTTAGGGACAGGAAATGAAAAACTGTTTTTT. It yields the protein CASSLGTGNEKLFF.

V is TRBV30 and J is TRBJ1-2; TRBD1 is a possible D gene (5 bases). CDR1 and CDR2 from the germline V gene are GTSNPN and SVGIG (reference sequence). The CDR3 extends over 12 amino acids. In DNA, the CDR3 is TGTGCGATACCCTCCGAAGGGGCTGGCTACACCTTC. Protein sequence: CAIPSEGAGYTF.

The V and J genes are TRBV27 and TRBJ1-2; tentative D call: TRBD1 (5 bases). The CDR3 loop spans 16 amino acids. The germline V gene encodes CDR1 MNHEY and CDR2 SMNVEV (reference sequence). The germline V and J ends were trimmed by 5 bases and 4 bases, with 20 bases remaining between them. CDR3 residues: CASSPGAGRMGYGYTF. The CDR3 nucleotides are TGTGCCAGCAGTCCCGGGGCCGGGAGGATGGGCTATGGCTACACCTTC.

This clone has only a few counts. V is TRBV4-1 and J is TRBJ2-3, with D uncertain. Germline V lookup: CDR1 MGHRA, CDR2 YSYEKL. The CDR3 is made up of 14 amino acids. Trimming left V 1 base short and J 6 bases short, with 11 bases between. The CDR3 protein is CASSQAIGRDTQYF. The CDR3 nucleotides read TGCGCCAGCAGCCAAGCTATTGGGCGGGATACGCAGTATTTT.

The rearrangement links TRBV10-3 to TRBJ1-1, with TRBD1 matching 8 bases. The CDR3 loop spans 14 amino acids. Germline CDR1 reads ENHRY; CDR2 reads SYGVKD. V lost 3 bases, J lost 8 bases, and 8 bases stayed unmatched. The CDR3 loop is CAISDFGGDREAFF. In nucleotides, the CDR3 is TGTGCCATCAGTGATTTTGGGGGGGACAGGGAAGCTTTCTTT.

The J gene is TRBJ2-2, the V gene TRBV19; 7 bases agree with TRBD1. V lost 6 bases and J lost 6; bases outside the gene matches: 7. Germline assignment: CDR1 LNHDA and CDR2 SQIVND (reference sequence). The CDR3 runs to 14 residues. The CDR3 loop is CASRQGTGAGELFF. CDR3 DNA sequence: TGTGCCAGTAGACAGGGGACGGGTGCCGGGGAGCTGTTTTTT.

This sequence joins TRBV7-9 and TRBJ2-2; unclear D gene. This CDR3 is built from 12 residues. V lost 4 bases and J 6 bases, leaving 6 bases between the germline ends. CDR1 and CDR2 (germline): SEHNR, FQNEAQ (reference sequence). CDR3 amino acids: CASSSDAGELFF. The CDR3 DNA is TGTGCCAGCAGCTCGGACGCCGGGGAGCTGTTTTTT.

This sequence joins TRBV7-9 and TRBJ1-2; D gene uncertain. There are 14 residues in the CDR3. Germline-derived CDR1 and CDR2 are SEHNR and FQNEAQ (reference sequence). Trimming took 1 base from V and 4 from J, leaving 10 bases between them. In DNA form, the CDR3 reads TGTGCCAGCAGCTTAGGCCCCGAGGTCTATGGCTACACCTTC. It codes for CASSLGPEVYGYTF.

For this clone: Other DNA sequences in the sample encode the same CDR3. The gene calls are TRBV6-6 and TRBJ2-3; 7 bases fit TRBD1. After removal of 5 bases from V and 7 bases from J, the junction contained 12 bases not matched to a gene. The CDR3 is 15 residues long. Germline V gene lookup returns CDR1 MNHNY and CDR2 SVGAGI (reference sequence). This CDR3 is CASSRLGGIGNTQYF. The CDR3 DNA follows: TGTGCCAGCAGTCGCTTAGGGGGCATTGGGAATACGCAGTATTTT.

The chain is built from TRBV11-2 and TRBJ1-5, with D hard to call. There are 13 residues in the CDR3. V was pared by 1 base and J by 7 bases, with 8 bases between. Germline loops: CDR1 SGHAT, CDR2 FQNNGV. This CDR3 is CASSLVARQPQHF. The CDR3, as DNA: TGTGCCAGCAGCTTAGTGGCACGCCAGCCCCAGCATTTT.

V usage is TRBV18 and J usage is TRBJ2-5, with D perhaps matching TRBD2 (5 bases). TRBJ2-7 matches the DNA end more closely, so the J call is doubtful. This CDR3 is built from 15 residues. From germline, CDR1 is KGHSH and CDR2 LQKENI. Here the CDR3 DNA reads TGTGCCAGCTCACCGGCGGCAGCGGTCTCCTACGAGCAGTACTTC. Protein sequence: CASSPAAAVSYEQYF.

The chain links TRBV27 to TRBJ1-2, with D uncertain. V was clipped by 2 bases and J by 2 bases, with 9 bases between them. Germline-derived CDR1 and CDR2 are MNHEY and SMNVEV (reference sequence). The CDR3 loop spans 14 amino acids. Written as DNA, the CDR3 is TGTGCCAGCAGTTTACCCGGTGGGAACTATGGCTACACCTTC. Its translation is CASSLPGGNYGYTF.

The chain combines TRBV5-6 with TRBJ1-1; D perhaps matches TRBD1 (5 bases). Germline lookup yields CDR1 SGHDT and CDR2 YYEEEE. V dropped 4 bases and J dropped 0 bases, with 19 bases sitting between them. This CDR3 comprises 17 residues. In nucleotides, the CDR3 is TGTGCCAGCAGCCCTGGAGTCCAGGGAACCATGAACACTGAAGCTTTCTTT. Translated: CASSPGVQGTMNTEAFF.

The V call is TRBV14, the J call TRBJ2-1, with D possibly called TRBD1 or TRBD2 (5 bases each). Germline V gives CDR1 SGHDN, CDR2 FVKESK. V lost 3 bases and J lost 3, with 33 bases in between. This CDR3 has 22 amino acids. DNA of the CDR3: TGTGCCAGCAGCCATGGACCCACGGCACGGGTGGACGTTCGGGACCTCTACAATGAGCAGTTCTTC. This sequence encodes CASSHGPTARVDVRDLYNEQFF.

The rearrangement joins TRBV5-8 to TRBJ1-5, with D maybe TRBD1 (5 bases). V dropped 0 bases and J dropped 2 bases, with 12 bases sitting between them. CDR3 length: 16 amino acids. The V gene's germline CDR1 is SGHTS and CDR2 YDEGEE. CDR3: CASSLAPPGGNQPQHF. CDR3 nucleotides: TGTGCCAGCAGCTTGGCCCCCCCGGGGGGCAATCAGCCCCAGCATTTT.

This chain joins TRBV5-5 and TRBJ2-3, with 12 bases matching TRBD2. The trim removed 4 bases at V and 2 bases at J, leaving 5 bases unmatched. The CDR3 length is 16 residues. Germline V gene data show CDR1 as SGHKS and CDR2 as YYEKEE (reference sequence). CDR3 DNA sequence: TGTGCCAGCAGCCCGTGGACTAGCGGGGTCACAGATACGCAGTATTTT. It encodes CASSPWTSGVTDTQYF.

This clone occurred a few times. The chain is built from TRBV18 and TRBJ2-7, with D perhaps TRBD1 (6 bases). The CDR3 extends over 11 amino acids. Germline V lookup: CDR1 KGHSH, CDR2 LQKENI. V lost 5 bases, J lost 9 bases, and 11 bases lay in between. CDR3 DNA: TGTGCCAGCTCATCGCAGGGGCGGCAGTACTTC. Protein sequence: CASSSQGRQYF.